This T cell receptor beta chain was retrieved from a study of neurological immune-mediated disorders. General study results and limits: Falling below healthy controls, multiple sclerosis showed the least TCR clonal expansion, while HTLV-1-associated myelopathy showed the most. There were no CDR3 amino acid sequences shared by expanded clones across subjects, a result suggesting private repertoires in all groups.

This clonotype was found many times. Its antigen is currently unknown. 5'RACE generated cDNA with 10-nucleotide random UMIs. TCRdb reprocessed the 5' RACE reads via MiXCR and lists one record per CDR3 protein. The table lists 40,000 to 55,000 distinct CDR3 sequences, 10% of them singletons. CDR1 SNHLY and CDR2 FYNNEI come from the germline V gene. V shed 4 bases and J 0 bases; nucleotides not matched to a gene: 3. This CDR3 is built from 14 residues. Sequencing was performed on PBMCs. The receptor comes from a woman in her thirties or forties with HTLV-1-associated myelopathy (HAM/TSP). V is TRBV2 and J is TRBJ2-7; 7 nucleotides match TRBD1. The CDR3 loop is CASSGQGSSYEQYF. The DNA for the CDR3 is TGTGCCAGCAGTGGACAGGGCAGCTCCTACGAGCAGTACTTC.